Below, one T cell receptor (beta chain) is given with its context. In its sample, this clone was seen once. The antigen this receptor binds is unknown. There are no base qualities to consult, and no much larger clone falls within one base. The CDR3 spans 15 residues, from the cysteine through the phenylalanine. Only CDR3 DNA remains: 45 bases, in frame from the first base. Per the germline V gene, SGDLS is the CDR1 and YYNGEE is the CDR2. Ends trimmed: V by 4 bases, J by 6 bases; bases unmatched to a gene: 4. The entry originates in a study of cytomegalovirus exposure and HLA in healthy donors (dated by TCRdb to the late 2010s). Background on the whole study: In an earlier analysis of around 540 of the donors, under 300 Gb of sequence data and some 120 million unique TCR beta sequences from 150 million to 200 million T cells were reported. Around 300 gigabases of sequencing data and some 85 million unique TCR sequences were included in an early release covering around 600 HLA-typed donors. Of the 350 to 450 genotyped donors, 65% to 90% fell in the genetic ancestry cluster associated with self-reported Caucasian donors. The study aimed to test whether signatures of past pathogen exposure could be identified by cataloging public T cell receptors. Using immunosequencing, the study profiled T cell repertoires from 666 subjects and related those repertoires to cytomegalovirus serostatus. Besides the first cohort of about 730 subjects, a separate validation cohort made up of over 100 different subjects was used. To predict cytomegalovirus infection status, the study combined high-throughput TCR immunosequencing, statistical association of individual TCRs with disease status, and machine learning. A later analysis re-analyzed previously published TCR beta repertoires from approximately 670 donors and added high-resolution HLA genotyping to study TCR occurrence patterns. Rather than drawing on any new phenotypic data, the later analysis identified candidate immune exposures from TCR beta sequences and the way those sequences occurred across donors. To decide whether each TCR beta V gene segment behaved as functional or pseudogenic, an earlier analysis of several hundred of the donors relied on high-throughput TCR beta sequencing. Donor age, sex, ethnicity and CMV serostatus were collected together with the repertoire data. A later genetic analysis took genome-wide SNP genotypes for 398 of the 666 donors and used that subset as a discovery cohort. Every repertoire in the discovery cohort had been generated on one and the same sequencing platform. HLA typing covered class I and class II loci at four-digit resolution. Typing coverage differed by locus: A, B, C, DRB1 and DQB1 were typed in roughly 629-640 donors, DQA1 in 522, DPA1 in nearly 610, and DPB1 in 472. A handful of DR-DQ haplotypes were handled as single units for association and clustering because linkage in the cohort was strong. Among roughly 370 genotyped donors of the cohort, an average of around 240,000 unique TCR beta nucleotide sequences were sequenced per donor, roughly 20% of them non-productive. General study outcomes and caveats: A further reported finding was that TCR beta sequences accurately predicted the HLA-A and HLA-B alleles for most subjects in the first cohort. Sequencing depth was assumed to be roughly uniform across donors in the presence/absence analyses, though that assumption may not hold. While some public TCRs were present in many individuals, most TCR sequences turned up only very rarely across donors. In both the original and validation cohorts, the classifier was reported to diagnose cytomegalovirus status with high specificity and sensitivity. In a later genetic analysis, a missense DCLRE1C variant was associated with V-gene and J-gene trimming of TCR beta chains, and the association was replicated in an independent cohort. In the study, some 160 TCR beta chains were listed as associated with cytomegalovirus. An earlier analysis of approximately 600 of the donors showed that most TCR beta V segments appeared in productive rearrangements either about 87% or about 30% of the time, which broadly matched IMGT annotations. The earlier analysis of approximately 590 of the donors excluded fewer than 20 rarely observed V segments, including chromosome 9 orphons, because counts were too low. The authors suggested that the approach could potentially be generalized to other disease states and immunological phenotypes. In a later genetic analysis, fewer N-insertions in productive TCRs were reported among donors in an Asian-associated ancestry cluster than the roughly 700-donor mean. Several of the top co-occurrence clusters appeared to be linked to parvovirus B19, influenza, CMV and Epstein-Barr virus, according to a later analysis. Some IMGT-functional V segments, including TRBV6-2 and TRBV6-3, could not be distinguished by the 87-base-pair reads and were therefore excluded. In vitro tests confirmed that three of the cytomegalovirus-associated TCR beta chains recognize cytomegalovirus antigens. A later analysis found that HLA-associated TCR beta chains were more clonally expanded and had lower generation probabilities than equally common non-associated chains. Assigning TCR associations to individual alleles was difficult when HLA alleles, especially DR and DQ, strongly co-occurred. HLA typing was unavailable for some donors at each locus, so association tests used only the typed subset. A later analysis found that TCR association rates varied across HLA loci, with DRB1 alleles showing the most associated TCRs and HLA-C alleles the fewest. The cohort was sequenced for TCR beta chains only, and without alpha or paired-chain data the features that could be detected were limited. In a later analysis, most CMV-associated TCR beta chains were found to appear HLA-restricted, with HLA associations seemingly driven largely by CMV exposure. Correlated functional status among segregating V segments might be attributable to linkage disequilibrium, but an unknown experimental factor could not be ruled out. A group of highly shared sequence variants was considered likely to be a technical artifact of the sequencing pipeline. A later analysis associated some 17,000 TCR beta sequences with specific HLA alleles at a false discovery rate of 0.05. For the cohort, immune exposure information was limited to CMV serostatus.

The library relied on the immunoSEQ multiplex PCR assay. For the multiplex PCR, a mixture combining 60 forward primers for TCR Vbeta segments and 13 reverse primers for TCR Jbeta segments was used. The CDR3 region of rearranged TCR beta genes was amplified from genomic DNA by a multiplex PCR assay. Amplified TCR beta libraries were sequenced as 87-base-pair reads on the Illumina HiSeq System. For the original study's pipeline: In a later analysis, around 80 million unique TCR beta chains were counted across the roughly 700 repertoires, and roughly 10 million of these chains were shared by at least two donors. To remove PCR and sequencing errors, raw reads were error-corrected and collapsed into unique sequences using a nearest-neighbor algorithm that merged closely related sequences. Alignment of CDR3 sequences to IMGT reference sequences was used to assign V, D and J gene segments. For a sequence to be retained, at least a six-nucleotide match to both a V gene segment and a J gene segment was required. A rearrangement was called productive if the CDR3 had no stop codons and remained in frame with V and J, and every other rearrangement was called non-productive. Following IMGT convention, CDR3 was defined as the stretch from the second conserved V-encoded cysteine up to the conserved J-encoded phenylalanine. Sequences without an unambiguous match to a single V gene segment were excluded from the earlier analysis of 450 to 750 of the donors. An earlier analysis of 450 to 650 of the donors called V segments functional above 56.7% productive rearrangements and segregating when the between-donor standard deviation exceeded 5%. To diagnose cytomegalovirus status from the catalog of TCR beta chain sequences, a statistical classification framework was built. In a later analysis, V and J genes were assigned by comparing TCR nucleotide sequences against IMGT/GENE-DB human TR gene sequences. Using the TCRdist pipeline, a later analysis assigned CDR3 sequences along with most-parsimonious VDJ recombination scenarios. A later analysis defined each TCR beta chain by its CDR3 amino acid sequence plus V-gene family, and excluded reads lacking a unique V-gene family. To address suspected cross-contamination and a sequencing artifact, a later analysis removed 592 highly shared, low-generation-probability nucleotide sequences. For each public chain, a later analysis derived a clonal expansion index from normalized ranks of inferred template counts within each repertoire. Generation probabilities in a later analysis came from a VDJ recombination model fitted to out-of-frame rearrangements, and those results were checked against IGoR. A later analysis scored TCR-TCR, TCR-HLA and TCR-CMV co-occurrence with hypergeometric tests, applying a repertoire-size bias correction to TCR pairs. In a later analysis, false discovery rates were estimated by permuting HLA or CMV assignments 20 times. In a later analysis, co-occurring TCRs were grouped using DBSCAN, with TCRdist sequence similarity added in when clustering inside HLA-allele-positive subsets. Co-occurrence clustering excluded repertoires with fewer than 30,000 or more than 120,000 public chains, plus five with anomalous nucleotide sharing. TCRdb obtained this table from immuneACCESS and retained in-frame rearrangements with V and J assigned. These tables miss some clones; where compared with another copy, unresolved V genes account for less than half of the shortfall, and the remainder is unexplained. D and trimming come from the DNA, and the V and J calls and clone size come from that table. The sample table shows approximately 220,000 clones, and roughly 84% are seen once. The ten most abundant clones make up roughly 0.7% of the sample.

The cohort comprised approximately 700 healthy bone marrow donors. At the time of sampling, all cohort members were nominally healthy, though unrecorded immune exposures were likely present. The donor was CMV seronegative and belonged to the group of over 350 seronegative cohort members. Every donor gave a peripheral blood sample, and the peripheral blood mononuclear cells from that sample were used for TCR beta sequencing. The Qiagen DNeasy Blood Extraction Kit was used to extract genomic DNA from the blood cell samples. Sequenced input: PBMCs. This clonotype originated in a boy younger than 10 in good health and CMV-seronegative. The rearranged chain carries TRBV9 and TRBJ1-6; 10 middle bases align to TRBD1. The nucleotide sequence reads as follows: TGTGCCAGCAGCCCGAGGGACAGGGGTAATTCACCCCTCCACTTT. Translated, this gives CASSPRDRGNSPLHF.